This T cell receptor beta chain is drawn from a study of type 1 regulatory T cells. Study overall: T-allo10 is an in vitro-generated, Tr1-enriched CD4 T cell product specific for alloantigen.

To note about this clonotype: Its antigen remains unknown.

The graft donor-derived T-allo10 cells reportedly recognize host alloantigens, are anergic, and suppress alloantigen-specifically. Looked up from germline, CDR1 is MGHRA and CDR2 is YSYEKL. J lost 9 bases, V lost 1 base, and 2 bases had no gene match. The CDR3 consists of 14 residues. TCRdb recomputed calls from the reads with MiXCR, one row per CDR3 protein. The sample includes roughly 68,000 distinct CDR3 sequences, 63% of them seen just once. Sequenced material: cultured T cells, either the whole culture or a sorted T cell fraction (not recorded which). Subset here: Tr1-enriched cell product generated in vitro against host alloantigens. The origin of this receptor is a human donor in good health. J is TRBJ2-1 and V is TRBV4-1; TRBD2 matches at 11 bases. In nucleotides, the CDR3 is TGCGCCAGCAGCCAAGTACTAGCGGGAGTTGAGCAGTTCTTC. Translation gives CASSQVLAGVEQFF.